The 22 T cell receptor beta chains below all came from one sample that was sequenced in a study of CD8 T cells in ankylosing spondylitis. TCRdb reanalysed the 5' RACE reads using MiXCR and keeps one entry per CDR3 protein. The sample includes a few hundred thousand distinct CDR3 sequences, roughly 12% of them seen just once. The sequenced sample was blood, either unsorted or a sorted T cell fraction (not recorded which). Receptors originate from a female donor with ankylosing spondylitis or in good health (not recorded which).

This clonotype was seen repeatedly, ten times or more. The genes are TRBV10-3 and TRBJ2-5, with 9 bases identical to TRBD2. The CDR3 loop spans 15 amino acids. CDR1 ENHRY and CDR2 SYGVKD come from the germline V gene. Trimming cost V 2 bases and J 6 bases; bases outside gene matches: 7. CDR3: CAISEVAGGQQTQYF. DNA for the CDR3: TGTGCCATCAGTGAGGTGGCGGGGGGGCAACAGACCCAGTACTTC.

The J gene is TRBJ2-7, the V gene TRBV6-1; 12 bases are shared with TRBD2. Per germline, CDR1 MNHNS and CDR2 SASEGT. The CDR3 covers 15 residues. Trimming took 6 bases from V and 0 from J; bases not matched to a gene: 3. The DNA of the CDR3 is TGTGCCAGCAGCGAGACTAGCGGGAGCTCCTACGAGCAGTACTTC. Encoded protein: CASSETSGSSYEQYF.

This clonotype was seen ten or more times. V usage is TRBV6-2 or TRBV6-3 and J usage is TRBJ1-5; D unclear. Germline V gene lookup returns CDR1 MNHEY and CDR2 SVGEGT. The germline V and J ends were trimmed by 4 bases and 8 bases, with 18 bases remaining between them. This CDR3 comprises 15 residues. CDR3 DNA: TGTGCCAGCAGTTCAATTGAAACCGCAGGAAAGCCCCAGCATTTT. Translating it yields CASSSIETAGKPQHF.

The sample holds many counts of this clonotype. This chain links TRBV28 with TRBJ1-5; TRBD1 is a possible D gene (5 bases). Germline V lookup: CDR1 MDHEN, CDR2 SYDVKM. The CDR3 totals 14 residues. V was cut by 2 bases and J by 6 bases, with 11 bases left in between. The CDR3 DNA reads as TGTGCCAGCAGTTTACTGGAGGGACCTCAGCCCCAGCATTTT. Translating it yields CASSLLEGPQPQHF.

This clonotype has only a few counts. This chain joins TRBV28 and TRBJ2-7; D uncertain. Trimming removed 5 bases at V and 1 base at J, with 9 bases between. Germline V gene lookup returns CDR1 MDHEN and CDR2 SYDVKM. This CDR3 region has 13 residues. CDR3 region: CASSTIDSYEQYF. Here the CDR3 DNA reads TGTGCCAGCAGTACCATCGATTCCTACGAGCAGTACTTC. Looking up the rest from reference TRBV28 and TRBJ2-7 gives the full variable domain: DVKVTQSSRYLVKRTGEKVFLECVQDMDHENMFWYRQDPGLGLRLIYFSYDVKMKEKGDIPEGYSVSREKKERFSLILESASTNQTSMYLCASSTIDSYEQYFGPGTRLTVT.

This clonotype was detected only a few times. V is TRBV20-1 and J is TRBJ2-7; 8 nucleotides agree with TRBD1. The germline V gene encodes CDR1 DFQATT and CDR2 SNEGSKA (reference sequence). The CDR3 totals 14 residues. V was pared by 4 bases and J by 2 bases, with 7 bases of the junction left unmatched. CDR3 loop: CSATRQGWPYEQYF. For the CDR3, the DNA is TGCAGTGCTACCCGACAGGGGTGGCCCTACGAGCAGTACTTC.

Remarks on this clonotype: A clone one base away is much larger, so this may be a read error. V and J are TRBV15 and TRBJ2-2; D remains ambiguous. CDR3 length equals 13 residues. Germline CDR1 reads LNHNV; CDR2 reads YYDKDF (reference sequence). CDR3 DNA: TGTGACACCAGCAGATCCAACACCGGGGAGCTGTTTTTT. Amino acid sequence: CDTSRSNTGELFF.

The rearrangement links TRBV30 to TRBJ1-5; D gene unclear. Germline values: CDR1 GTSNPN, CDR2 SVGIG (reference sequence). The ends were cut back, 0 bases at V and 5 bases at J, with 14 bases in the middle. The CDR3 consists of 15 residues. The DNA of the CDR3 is TGTGCCTGGAGTGTCGGTCACCAGCTTTATCAGCCCCAGCATTTT. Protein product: CAWSVGHQLYQPQHF.

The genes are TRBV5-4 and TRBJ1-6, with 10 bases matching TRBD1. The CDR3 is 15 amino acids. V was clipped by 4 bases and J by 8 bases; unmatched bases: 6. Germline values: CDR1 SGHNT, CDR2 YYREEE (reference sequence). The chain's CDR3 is CASSKPGQGHSPLHF. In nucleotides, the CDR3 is TGTGCCAGCAGCAAGCCGGGACAGGGGCATTCACCCCTCCACTTT.

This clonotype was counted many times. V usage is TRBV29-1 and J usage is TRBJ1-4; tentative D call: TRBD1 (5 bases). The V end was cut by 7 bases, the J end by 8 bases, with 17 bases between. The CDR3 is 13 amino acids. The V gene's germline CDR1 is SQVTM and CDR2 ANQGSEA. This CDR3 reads CSAGGGGGEKLFF. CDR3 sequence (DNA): TGCAGCGCCGGAGGCGGGGGTGGGGAAAAACTGTTTTTT.

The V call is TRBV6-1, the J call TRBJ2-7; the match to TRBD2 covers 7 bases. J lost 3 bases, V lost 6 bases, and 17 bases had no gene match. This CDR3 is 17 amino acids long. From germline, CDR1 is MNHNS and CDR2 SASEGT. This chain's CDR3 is CASRPGASGSHNYEQYF. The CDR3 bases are TGTGCCAGCAGGCCCGGGGCTAGCGGATCCCACAACTACGAGCAGTACTTC.

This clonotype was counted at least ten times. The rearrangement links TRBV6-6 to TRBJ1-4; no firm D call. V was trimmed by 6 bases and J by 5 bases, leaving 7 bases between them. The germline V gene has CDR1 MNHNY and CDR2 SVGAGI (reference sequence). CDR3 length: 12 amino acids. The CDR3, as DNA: TGTGCCAGCAGAGTAAAGAATGAAAAACTGTTTTTT. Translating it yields CASRVKNEKLFF.

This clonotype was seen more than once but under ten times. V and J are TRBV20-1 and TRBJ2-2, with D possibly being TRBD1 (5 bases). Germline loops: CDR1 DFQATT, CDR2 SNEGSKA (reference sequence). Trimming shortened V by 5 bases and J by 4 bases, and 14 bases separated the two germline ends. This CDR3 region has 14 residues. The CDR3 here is CSASGHTGTGELFF. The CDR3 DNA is TGCAGTGCTTCCGGACATACGGGCACCGGGGAGCTGTTTTTT.

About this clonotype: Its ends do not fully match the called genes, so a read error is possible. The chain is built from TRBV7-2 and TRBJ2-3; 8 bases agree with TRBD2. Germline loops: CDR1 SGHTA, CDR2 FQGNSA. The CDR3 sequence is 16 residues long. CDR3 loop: CPSSFNRGGSTDTQYF. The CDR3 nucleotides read TGTCCCAGCAGCTTTAATCGGGGGGGAAGCACAGATACGCAGTATTTT.

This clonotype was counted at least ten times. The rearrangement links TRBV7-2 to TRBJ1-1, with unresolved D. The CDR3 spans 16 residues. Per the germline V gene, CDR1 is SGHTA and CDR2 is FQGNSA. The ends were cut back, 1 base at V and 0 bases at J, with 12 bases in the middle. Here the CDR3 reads CASSLDRGDMNTEAFF. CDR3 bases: TGTGCCAGCAGCTTAGACCGCGGAGACATGAACACTGAAGCTTTCTTT.

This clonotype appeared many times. CDR3 residues: CASSPYGQGGRFGELFF. The CDR3 nucleotides read TGTGCCAGCAGCCCATACGGACAGGGGGGAAGGTTCGGGGAGCTGTTTTTT. The J gene is TRBJ2-2, the V gene TRBV5-4; the match to TRBD1 covers 10 bases. This CDR3 spans 17 amino acids. Germline lookup yields CDR1 SGHNT and CDR2 YYREEE (reference sequence). The V segment lost 4 bases and the J segment 7 bases; nucleotides outside the gene matches: 13.

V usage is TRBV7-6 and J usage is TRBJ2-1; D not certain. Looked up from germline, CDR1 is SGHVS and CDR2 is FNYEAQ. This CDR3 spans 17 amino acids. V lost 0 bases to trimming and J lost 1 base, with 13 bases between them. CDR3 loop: CASSLAPQRVSYNEQFF. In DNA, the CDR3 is TGTGCCAGCAGCTTAGCGCCCCAGCGAGTATCCTACAATGAGCAGTTCTTC.

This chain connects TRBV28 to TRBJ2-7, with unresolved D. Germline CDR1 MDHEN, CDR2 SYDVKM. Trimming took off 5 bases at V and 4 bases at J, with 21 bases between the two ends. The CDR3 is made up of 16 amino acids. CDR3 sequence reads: CASSPPPRSLYYEQYF. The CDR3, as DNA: TGTGCCAGCAGTCCACCACCGAGATCCTTGTATTACGAGCAGTACTTC.

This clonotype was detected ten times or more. The CDR3 region is CASSPSGTEAFF. In DNA, the CDR3 is TGTGCCAGCAGTCCGTCGGGGACTGAAGCTTTCTTT. This sequence joins TRBV6-6 and TRBJ1-1; D not certain. The CDR3 has 12 amino acids. V dropped 5 bases and J dropped 5 bases, with 9 bases sitting between them. Looked up from germline, CDR1 is MNHNY and CDR2 is SVGAGI (reference sequence).

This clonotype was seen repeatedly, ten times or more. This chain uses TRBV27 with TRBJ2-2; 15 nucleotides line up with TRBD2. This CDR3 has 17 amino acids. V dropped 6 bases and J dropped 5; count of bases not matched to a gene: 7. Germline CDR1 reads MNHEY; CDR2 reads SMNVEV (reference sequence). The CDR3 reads CASRRGLAGGRTGELFF. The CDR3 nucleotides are TGTGCCAGCAGGCGGGGACTAGCGGGGGGCAGAACCGGGGAGCTGTTTTTT.

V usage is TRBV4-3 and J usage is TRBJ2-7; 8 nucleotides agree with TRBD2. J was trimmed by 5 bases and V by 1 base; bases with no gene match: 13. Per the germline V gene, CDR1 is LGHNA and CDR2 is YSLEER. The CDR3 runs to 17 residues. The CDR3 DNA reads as TGCGCCAGCAGCCAAGGGACTAGCCCACAGGGATCCCACGAGCAGTACTTC. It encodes CASSQGTSPQGSHEQYF.

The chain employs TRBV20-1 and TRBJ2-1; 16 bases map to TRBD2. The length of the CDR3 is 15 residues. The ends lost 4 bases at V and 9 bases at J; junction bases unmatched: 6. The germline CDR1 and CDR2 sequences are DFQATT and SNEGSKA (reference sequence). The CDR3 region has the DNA TGCAGTGCTAAAGGGACTAGCGGGAGGGCACGTGAGCAGTTCTTC. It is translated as CSAKGTSGRAREQFF.